Below, 5 T cell receptor beta chains from the same sample are listed, as sequenced in a study of blood T cell repertoires in COVID-19. TCRdb's copy holds only in-frame clones and misses some; the assay was immunoSEQ multiplex PCR. In the table there are fewer than 90,000 clones, approximately 80% of which are singletons. Sample: peripheral blood. The receptor source for this set is a woman older than 75 with acute or convalescent COVID-19.

This chain uses TRBV5-6 with TRBJ1-1; weak D call: TRBD1 (5 bases). V was trimmed by 3 bases and J by 9 bases, leaving 21 bases between them. The germline gives CDR1 SGHDT, CDR2 YYEEEE. This CDR3 is built from 15 residues. CDR3 DNA: TGTGCCAGCAGCTCAAAAATCTCAGGGCGTCGCAAAGCTTTCTTT. Translation gives CASSSKISGRRKAFF.

In DNA form, the CDR3 reads TGTGCCAGTAGTATTTTACTAGCGGGGGTTACGCAGTATTTT. It encodes CASSILLAGVTQYF. The chain joins TRBV19 to TRBJ2-3; TRBD2 matches 11 bases. Trimming at V came to 3 bases and at J to 8 bases, leaving 4 bases not matched to a gene. CDR1 and CDR2 from the germline V gene are LNHDA and SQIVND (reference sequence). The CDR3 is 14 residues long. Filled out from reference TRBV19 and TRBJ2-3, the complete variable domain reads DGGITQSPKYLFRKEGQNVTLSCEQNLNHDAMYWYRQDPGQGLRLIYYSQIVNDFQKGDIAEGYSVSREKKESFPLTVTSAQKNPTAFYLCASSILLAGVTQYFGPGTRLTVL.

The chain employs TRBV30 and TRBJ1-4; tentatively, D is TRBD1 (5 bases). The CDR3 totals 14 residues. V shed 8 bases and J shed 2 bases, with 15 bases lying between them. CDR1 and CDR2 (germline): GTSNPN, SVGIG (reference sequence). In nucleotides, the CDR3 is TGTGCCAGCAACCTCAGACAGACTAATGAAAAACTGTTTTTT. Its protein is CASNLRQTNEKLFF.

The chain links TRBV29-1 to TRBJ1-2; D is unresolved. V was cut by 5 bases and J by 6 bases, with 4 bases left in between. Germline CDR1 is SQVTM and CDR2 is ANQGSEA. The CDR3 is 9 residues long. CDR3 in DNA: TGCAGCGTTACAGATGGCTACACCTTC. It codes for CSVTDGYTF.

Only one count was recorded for this clone. The rearrangement links TRBV5-1 to TRBJ2-3; D possibly corresponds to TRBD1 (5 bases). CDR1 and CDR2 from the germline V gene are SGHRS and YFSETQ. The length of the CDR3 is 15 residues. Trimming cost V 0 bases and J 2 bases, with 10 bases left between them. The CDR3 coding sequence is TGCGCCAGCAGCTTGGCTGCAGGGAACACAGATACGCAGTATTTT. Translation gives CASSLAAGNTDTQYF.